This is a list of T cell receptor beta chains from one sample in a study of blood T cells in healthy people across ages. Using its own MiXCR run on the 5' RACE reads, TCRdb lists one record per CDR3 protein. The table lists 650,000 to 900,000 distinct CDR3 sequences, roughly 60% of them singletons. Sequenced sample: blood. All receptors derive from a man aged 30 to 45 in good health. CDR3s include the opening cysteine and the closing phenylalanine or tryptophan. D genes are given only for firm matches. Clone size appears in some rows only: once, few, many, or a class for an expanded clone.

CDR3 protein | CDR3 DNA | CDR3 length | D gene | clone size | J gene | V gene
CANSPSAGANVLTF | TGTGCCAACAGCCCGTCGGCCGGGGCCAACGTCCTGACTTTC | 14 | NA | NA | TRBJ2-6 | TRBV7-2
CASSTRGDPRTDTQYF | TGTGCCAGCAGCACCCGAGGGGACCCCCGCACAGATACGCAGTATTTT | 16 | NA | NA | TRBJ2-3 | TRBV7-2
CASSTTGANYGYTF | TGTGCCAGCAGCACTACAGGGGCTAACTATGGCTACACCTTC | 14 | TRBD1 | NA | TRBJ1-2 | TRBV6-6
CASTIRESKNIQYF | TGTGCCAGCACTATAAGGGAGTCCAAAAACATTCAGTACTTC | 14 | NA | once | TRBJ2-4 | TRBV12-3/TRBV12-4
CASRRVGLADPEFF | TGTGCCAGCAGACGCGTGGGGCTAGCGGACCCGGAGTTCTTC | 14 | TRBD2 | NA | TRBJ2-1 | TRBV5-6
CASSYPRTGPPYEQYF | TGTGCCAGCAGTTACCCCAGAACCGGTCCCCCCTACGAGCAGTACTTC | 16 | NA | few | TRBJ2-7 | TRBV6-6
CSARDNPQETQYF | TGCAGTGCTCGGGACAATCCCCAAGAGACCCAGTACTTC | 13 | NA | NA | TRBJ2-5 | TRBV20-1
CATSTSTDTQYF | TGTGCCACCAGCACCTCTACAGATACGCAGTATTTT | 12 | NA | NA | TRBJ2-3 | TRBV15
CASSRGQLNSPLHF | TGTGCCAGCAGCAGGGGACAGCTTAATTCACCCCTCCACTTT | 14 | TRBD1 | NA | TRBJ1-6 | TRBV7-3
CASSQTRTEEKLFF | TGTGCCAGCAGCCAGACCCGGACGGAGGAAAAACTGTTTTTT | 14 | NA | NA | TRBJ1-4 | TRBV6-6
CASSFPQVSNEKLFF | TGTGCCAGCAGCTTCCCACAGGTTTCTAATGAAAAACTGTTTTTT | 15 | NA | NA | TRBJ1-4 | TRBV7-9
CSAQPKRGAYEQYF | TGCAGTGCCCAGCCCAAGCGGGGGGCCTACGAGCAGTACTTC | 14 | TRBD2 | NA | TRBJ2-7 | TRBV20-1
CATSRDWANEKLFF | TGTGCCACCAGCAGAGATTGGGCTAATGAAAAACTGTTTTTT | 14 | NA | NA | TRBJ1-4 | TRBV15
CAIRTGLAGGEQFF | TGTGCCATCAGGACGGGACTAGCGGGGGGTGAGCAGTTCTTC | 14 | TRBD2 | few | TRBJ2-1 | TRBV10-3
CATSRDDSSNEKLFF | TGTGCCACCAGCAGAGATGACAGCTCTAATGAAAAACTGTTTTTT | 15 | NA | few | TRBJ1-4 | TRBV15
CASSDDRDSPGKDFGYTF | TGTGCCAGCAGTGACGACAGGGACTCCCCCGGGAAGGATTTCGGCTACACCTTC | 18 | TRBD1 | NA | TRBJ1-2 | TRBV2
CASSPLDGSNEQFF | TGTGCCAGCTCACCACTGGACGGTTCGAATGAGCAGTTCTTC | 14 | NA | few | TRBJ2-1 | TRBV18
CASSLHRGPKAYEQYF | TGTGCCAGCAGTTTACACAGAGGCCCGAAGGCCTACGAGCAGTACTTC | 16 | NA | NA | TRBJ2-7 | TRBV27
CAISGYLGETQYF | TGTGCCATCAGTGGGTACCTCGGGGAGACCCAGTACTTC | 13 | NA | NA | TRBJ2-5 | TRBV10-3
CSAKTGREAFF | TGCAGTGCTAAGACAGGGCGGGAAGCTTTCTTT | 11 | TRBD1 | NA | TRBJ1-1 | TRBV20-1
CASSSQTSAFNEQFF | TGTGCCAGCAGCTCACAGACTAGCGCCTTCAATGAGCAGTTCTTC | 15 | TRBD2 | few | TRBJ2-1 | TRBV5-5
CSVTKDTYEQYF | TGCAGCGTCACCAAGGACACATACGAGCAGTACTTC | 12 | NA | few | TRBJ2-7 | TRBV29-1
CASSLSSGGAFSDTQYF | TGTGCCAGCAGCTTATCTAGCGGGGGGGCTTTTTCTGATACGCAGTATTTT | 17 | TRBD2 | few | TRBJ2-3 | TRBV7-2
CSARDWGGVRNTEAFF | TGCAGTGCTAGAGATTGGGGCGGGGTGCGGAACACTGAAGCTTTCTTT | 16 | NA | NA | TRBJ1-1 | TRBV20-1
CASSEDSYNSPLHF | TGCGCCAGCAGTGAGGACAGTTATAATTCACCCCTCCACTTT | 14 | NA | NA | TRBJ1-6 | TRBV2
CAISPTTGSSGNTIYF | TGTGCCATCAGCCCCACCACAGGGAGCTCTGGAAACACCATATATTTT | 16 | NA | NA | TRBJ1-3 | TRBV10-3
CSARVAANYGYTF | TGCAGTGCTAGAGTGGCAGCGAACTATGGCTACACCTTC | 13 | NA | NA | TRBJ1-2 | TRBV20-1
CASSSPLGEKLFF | TGTGCCAGCAGCTCTCCTTTGGGTGAAAAACTGTTTTTT | 13 | NA | NA | TRBJ1-4 | TRBV7-9
CASTTLSGGDYEQYF | TGCGCCAGCACCACCCTGAGCGGGGGGGACTACGAGCAGTACTTC | 15 | TRBD2 | NA | TRBJ2-7 | TRBV5-1